This T cell receptor beta chain came from a study of molecular identifiers for immune sequencing clone quantification. Looking at the study overall: Within a replicate experiment, RNA obtained from either around 20,000 or 99,000 naive CD8 cells was divided into five aliquots, and four of those aliquots were then sequenced.

This CDR3 has 14 residues. V was trimmed by 5 bases and J by 0 bases, leaving 14 bases between them. CDR1 and CDR2 from the germline V gene are DFQATT and SNEGSKA (reference sequence). Using 10%, 30% or 50% RNA, naive CD8 libraries were derived from 20,000 to 1,000,000 sorted cells. For naive CD8 T cells, sorting used the CD8+CD4-CCR7+CD45RA+ phenotype. This clonotype was counted at least ten times. The antigen remains unidentified. TCRdb ran MiXCR on the PCR reads and lists one entry per CDR3 protein. The profile shows over 600,000 distinct CDR3 sequences, 20% of them singletons. The study, taken as a whole, reports: Naive cells had under 1% of molecules in clones above 20 RNA copies, effectors over 97%.

Sequencing was performed on naive CD8+ T cells from blood, with Jurkat cell RNA spiked in. Subset in this sample: FACS-sorted CD8+CD4-CCR7+CD45RA+ naive T cells. The chain joins TRBV20-1 to TRBJ2-7; the D is unclear. This clonotype was obtained from a human donor in good health. Some libraries in this study had Jurkat cell RNA spiked in. The CDR3 sequence: CSAFTSGYSYEQYF. For the CDR3, the DNA is TGCAGTGCTTTCACCTCGGGTTACTCCTACGAGCAGTACTTC.